A selection of T cell receptor beta chains follows, all from one sample in a study of blood T cells in healthy people across ages. TCRdb fed the 5' RACE reads into MiXCR, producing one record per CDR3 protein. The sample carries 750,000 to 950,000 distinct CDR3 sequences, roughly 50% recorded once. The sequencing input was blood. These receptors all come from a man aged 80 or over in good health. Each CDR3 is given with its conserved first and last residue. The D gene is left open where the match is weak. Only some rows state a clone size, as once, few, many or a class for expanded clones.

NA	TRBV10-3	TRBJ1-1	few	CAISDSGQGNTEAFF	TGTGCCATCAGTGATAGTGGGCAGGGGAACACTGAAGCTTTCTTT
NA	TRBV2	TRBJ1-4	NA	CASSEGTLNEKLFF	TGTGCCAGCAGCGAGGGGACTTTGAATGAAAAACTGTTTTTT
TRBD1	TRBV12-3/TRBV12-4	TRBJ2-4	NA	CASSPAGTAQNIQYF	TGTGCCAGCAGCCCCGCTGGGACAGCGCAAAACATTCAGTACTTC
TRBD2	TRBV12-3/TRBV12-4	TRBJ2-3	NA	CASSLTSGRGKDRYAYF	TGTGCCAGCAGTTTGACTAGCGGGAGGGGTAAGGACAGATACGCGTATTTT
NA	TRBV5-1	TRBJ2-1	few	CASSLARGTLVPDEQFF	TGCGCCAGCAGCTTGGCGAGGGGTACATTGGTTCCCGATGAGCAGTTCTTC
TRBD2	TRBV7-2	TRBJ2-1	NA	CASSLAGAGGPNEQFF	TGTGCCAGCAGCTTAGCTGGGGCGGGAGGGCCGAATGAGCAGTTCTTC
NA	TRBV7-9	TRBJ2-1	NA	CASSHEGTLGGEQFF	TGTGCCAGCAGCCACGAAGGGACTCTTGGCGGTGAGCAGTTCTTC
TRBD1	TRBV10-3	TRBJ2-7	few	CAISRTGGAYEQYF	TGTGCCATCAGTAGGACAGGGGGGGCCTACGAGCAGTACTTC
TRBD1	TRBV20-1	TRBJ2-3	few	CSARDRGYTQYF	TGCAGTGCTCGGGACAGGGGGTATACGCAGTATTTT
NA	TRBV7-9	TRBJ2-2	NA	CASSPPGRLQPGELFF	TGTGCCAGCAGCCCACCGGGGAGACTACAGCCCGGGGAGCTGTTTTTT
NA	TRBV20-1	TRBJ2-7	few	CSASPLGEQYF	TGCAGTGCTAGCCCACTGGGGGAGCAGTACTTC
NA	TRBV24-1	TRBJ2-3	few	CATSGPHRYAYF	TGTGCCACCAGTGGCCCACACAGATACGCGTATTTT
NA	TRBV7-2	TRBJ1-5	NA	CASSLRWGQPQHF	TGTGCCAGCAGCTTAAGGTGGGGGCAGCCCCAGCATTTT
TRBD2	TRBV5-1	TRBJ2-7	NA	CASSLAPSGLYEQYF	TGCGCCAGCAGCTTGGCGCCTAGCGGGTTGTACGAGCAGTACTTC
NA	TRBV20-1	TRBJ2-4	NA	CSAPYFDIQYF	TGCAGTGCTCCTTACTTCGACATTCAGTACTTC
TRBD1	TRBV5-1	TRBJ2-5	once	CASSLGGLPTGGQETQYF	TGCGCCAGCAGCTTGGGAGGGCTACCGACAGGGGGCCAAGAGACCCAGTACTTC
NA	TRBV2	TRBJ2-7	NA	CASSEGTYEQYF	TGTGCCAGCAGTGAAGGGACCTACGAGCAGTACTTC
TRBD1	TRBV5-1	TRBJ2-7	NA	CASSVGWTGLYEQYF	TGCGCCAGCAGCGTAGGGTGGACAGGGCTCTACGAGCAGTACTTC
NA	TRBV7-2	TRBJ2-7	NA	CASSSEGVHYEQYF	TGTGCCAGCAGCTCCGAGGGTGTCCATTACGAGCAGTACTTC
TRBD2	TRBV25-1	TRBJ2-3	NA	CASSRRGTREADTQYF	TGTGCCAGCAGCCGGAGGGGGACTAGGGAAGCAGATACGCAGTATTTT
NA	TRBV5-1	TRBJ1-2	NA	CASAPGVLNYGYTF	TGCGCCAGCGCCCCAGGGGTCTTGAACTATGGCTACACCTTC
NA	TRBV6-6	TRBJ1-2	NA	CASSTPGTNNYGYTF	TGTGCCAGCAGTACCCCCGGGACAAATAACTATGGCTACACCTTC
NA	TRBV29-1	TRBJ2-1	NA	CSVDRLGSNEQFF	TGCAGCGTTGACCGTCTGGGGTCCAATGAGCAGTTCTTC
TRBD1	TRBV12-3/TRBV12-4	TRBJ1-2	many	CASSHTRRSTGALHGYTF	TGTGCCAGCAGCCATACGCGGCGGAGTACAGGGGCCCTCCATGGCTACACCTTC
NA	TRBV9	TRBJ1-6	NA	CASSARDNSPLHF	TGTGCCAGCAGCGCCAGGGATAATTCACCCCTCCACTTT
TRBD2	TRBV9	TRBJ2-3	NA	CASSPISGRVGHRYAYF	TGTGCCAGCAGCCCTATAAGCGGGAGGGTCGGTCACAGATACGCGTATTTT
NA	TRBV7-2	TRBJ2-7	NA	CASSLTAGSPYEQYF	TGTGCCAGCAGCTTAACCGCGGGTAGTCCCTACGAGCAGTACTTC
TRBD2	TRBV5-1	TRBJ2-2	NA	CASGLAGGRTGELFF	TGCGCCAGCGGTCTAGCGGGAGGACGCACCGGGGAGCTGTTTTTT
TRBD1	TRBV20-1	TRBJ2-7	NA	CSARDTDRVYEQYF	TGCAGTGCTAGAGATACGGACAGGGTGTACGAGCAGTACTTC
TRBD2	TRBV7-2	TRBJ2-7	few	CASSLQPSGGAEQYF	TGTGCCAGCAGCTTACAGCCTAGCGGAGGCGCGGAGCAGTACTTC
TRBD1	TRBV10-3	TRBJ2-1	NA	CASGTGALRGEQFF	TGTGCCTCCGGGACAGGGGCGCTTCGGGGTGAGCAGTTCTTC
TRBD1	TRBV25-1	TRBJ2-3	NA	CASSEDRGIRYAYF	TGTGCCAGCAGTGAAGACAGGGGAATCAGATACGCGTATTTT
NA	TRBV20-1	TRBJ2-7	NA	CSANAGPYEQYF	TGCAGTGCTAATGCCGGACCCTACGAGCAGTACTTC
NA	TRBV5-6	TRBJ2-5	NA	CASSQGNRQETQYF	TGTGCCAGCAGCCAGGGGAACAGACAAGAGACCCAGTACTTC
NA	TRBV5-1	TRBJ2-3	few	CASSLGAAPTDTQYF	TGCGCCAGCAGCTTGGGGGCAGCGCCGACAGATACGCAGTATTTT
TRBD2	TRBV7-3	TRBJ2-5	NA	CASSLNLAGSYNEQYF	TGTGCCAGCAGCTTAAATCTAGCGGGGTCCTACAATGAGCAGTACTTC
NA	TRBV24-1	TRBJ2-5	few	CATADLGTQYF	TGTGCCACCGCCGACTTGGGGACCCAGTACTTC
NA	TRBV10-3	TRBJ2-7	NA	CAIRPGEVPHEQYF	TGTGCCATCAGGCCGGGAGAGGTTCCCCACGAGCAGTACTTC
NA	TRBV7-8	TRBJ1-5	NA	CASSPTTPGNQPQHF	TGTGCCAGCAGCCCCACTACTCCGGGGAATCAGCCCCAGCATTTT
NA	TRBV6-2/TRBV6-3	TRBJ1-1	NA	CASSYPRGRNTEAFF	TGTGCCAGCAGTTACCCCCGTGGGAGGAACACTGAAGCTTTCTTT